Listed below are T cell receptor beta chains from one sample, sequenced in a study of T-cell memory formation after mild COVID-19. TCRdb reprocessed the 5' RACE reads via MiXCR and lists one record per CDR3 protein. The data contain just over 400,000 distinct CDR3 sequences, less than 25% of them seen just once; the ten biggest clones take up around 13%. The sequenced sample was PBMCs or a T cell subset sorted from them (not recorded which). These receptors originate from an adult woman who had mild COVID-19 (a few samples of this study predate the infection). Cell type and time point are not known. Both conserved end residues are part of each CDR3.

j_gene	v_gene	CDR3aa
TRBJ2-2	TRBV6-5	CASSYTGQGGTGELFF
TRBJ1-2	TRBV4-1	CASSLSSAANYGYTF
TRBJ2-2	TRBV7-3	CASSLMVLTNTGELFF
TRBJ2-7	TRBV28	CASSTRQGVSYEQYF
TRBJ2-3	TRBV29-1	CSVEDRRSTDTQYF
TRBJ1-2	TRBV3-1	CASSQEWGMDGYTF
TRBJ2-1	TRBV12-3/TRBV12-4	CASSRTAGRNEQFF
TRBJ1-3	TRBV29-1	CSVVQGVSGNTIYF
TRBJ1-1	TRBV30	CAWSVTGRVAEAFF
TRBJ2-7	TRBV29-1	CSVRGLAGREQYF
TRBJ2-1	TRBV5-6	CASRPPSPYNEQFF
TRBJ2-2	TRBV27	CASSFEYGYDYTGELFF
TRBJ2-3	TRBV5-1	CASSLLSSGLTDTQYF
TRBJ2-1	TRBV7-2	CASSARDSYNEQFF
TRBJ2-3	TRBV6-1	CASRRAPSTDTQYF
TRBJ2-1	TRBV4-1	CASSPWEPHNEQFF
TRBJ2-2	TRBV20-1	CSARRLATGGELFF
TRBJ2-1	TRBV5-6	CASSVGAGGERFF
TRBJ1-5	TRBV29-1	CSVETSGTGNQPQHF
TRBJ2-3	TRBV29-1	CSVEGYEKTDTQYF
TRBJ2-7	TRBV20-1	CSALGHRPPQYF
TRBJ2-7	TRBV21-1	CASSKSTDKEYF
TRBJ2-1	TRBV6-1	CASSELAGWDEQFF
TRBJ2-3	TRBV7-3	CASSPGPLAGAGDTQYF
TRBJ2-2	TRBV18	CASSPRLPGTGHTGELFF
TRBJ2-1	TRBV19	CATSRGHNEQFF
TRBJ2-7	TRBV12-3/TRBV12-4	CASTRGGPYEQYF
TRBJ2-7	TRBV4-2	CASSQAFGSSYEQYF
TRBJ2-1	TRBV7-2	CASSLVRGRYNEQFF
TRBJ1-1	TRBV7-9	CASRGSTNTEAFF
TRBJ1-3	TRBV7-6	CASSSGPGEEHLNTIYF
TRBJ1-1	TRBV12-5	CASALGGAEAFF
TRBJ2-1	TRBV5-1	CASDTGQGNNEQFF
TRBJ2-2	TRBV9	CASSVAARGLGTGELFF
TRBJ1-2	TRBV6-2/TRBV6-3	CASSYIGGSDLGYTF
TRBJ2-7	TRBV7-9	CASSQYRGASSEQYF
TRBJ2-1	TRBV20-1	CSATGHRYNEQFF
TRBJ1-6	TRBV4-1	CASSQGGSNSPLHF
TRBJ2-3	TRBV7-3	CASSVKGTTSTDTQYF
TRBJ1-2	TRBV6-1	CASSEAGEGSYGYTF
TRBJ2-3	TRBV11-2	CASSPGPGVGADTQYF
TRBJ2-5	TRBV3-1	CASSQDSNRRQETQYF
TRBJ2-3	TRBV20-1	CSARDLGTSGTDTQYF
TRBJ2-7	TRBV11-2	CASSSLAGDYEQYF
TRBJ2-7	TRBV12-3/TRBV12-4	CASSLQISYEQYF
TRBJ2-1	TRBV20-1	CSARPGPSYNEQFF
TRBJ2-7	TRBV29-1	CSVEDPGDEQYF
TRBJ1-1	TRBV5-1	CASSLRGPPYMNTEAFF
TRBJ2-3	TRBV7-9	CASSGQGPFTDTQYF